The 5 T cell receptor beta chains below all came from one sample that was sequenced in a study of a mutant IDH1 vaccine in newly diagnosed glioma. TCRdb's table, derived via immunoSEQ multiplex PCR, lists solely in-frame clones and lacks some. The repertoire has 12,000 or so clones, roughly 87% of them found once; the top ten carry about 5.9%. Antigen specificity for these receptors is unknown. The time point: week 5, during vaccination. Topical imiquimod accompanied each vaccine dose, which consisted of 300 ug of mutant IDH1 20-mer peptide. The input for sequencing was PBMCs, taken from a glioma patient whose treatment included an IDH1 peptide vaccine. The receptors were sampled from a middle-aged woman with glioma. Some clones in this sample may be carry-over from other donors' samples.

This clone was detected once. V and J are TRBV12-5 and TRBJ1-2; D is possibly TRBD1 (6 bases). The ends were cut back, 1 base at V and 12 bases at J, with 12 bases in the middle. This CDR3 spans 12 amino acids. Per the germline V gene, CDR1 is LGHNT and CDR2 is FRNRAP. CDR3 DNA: TGTGCTAGTGGTTTGGAACAGGGAACGGACACCTTC. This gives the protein CASGLEQGTDTF.

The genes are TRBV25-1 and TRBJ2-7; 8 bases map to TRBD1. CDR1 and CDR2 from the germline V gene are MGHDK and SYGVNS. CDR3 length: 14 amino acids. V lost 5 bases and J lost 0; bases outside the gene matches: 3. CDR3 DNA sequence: TGTGCCAGCAGTCCCGGACAGGGCTCCTACGAGCAGTACTTC. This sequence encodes CASSPGQGSYEQYF.

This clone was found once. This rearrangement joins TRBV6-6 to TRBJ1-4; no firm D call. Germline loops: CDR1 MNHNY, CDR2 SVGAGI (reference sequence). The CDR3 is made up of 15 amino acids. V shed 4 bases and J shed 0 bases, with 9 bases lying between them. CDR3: CASSLSGATNEKLFF. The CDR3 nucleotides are TGTGCCAGCAGTTTGTCAGGTGCAACTAATGAAAAACTGTTTTTT.

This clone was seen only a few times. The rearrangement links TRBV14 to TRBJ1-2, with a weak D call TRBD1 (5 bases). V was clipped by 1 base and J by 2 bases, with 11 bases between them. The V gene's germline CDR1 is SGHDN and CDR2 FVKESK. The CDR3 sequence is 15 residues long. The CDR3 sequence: CASSQVGDFNYGYTF. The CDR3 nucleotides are TGTGCCAGCAGCCAAGTGGGGGATTTCAACTATGGCTACACCTTC.

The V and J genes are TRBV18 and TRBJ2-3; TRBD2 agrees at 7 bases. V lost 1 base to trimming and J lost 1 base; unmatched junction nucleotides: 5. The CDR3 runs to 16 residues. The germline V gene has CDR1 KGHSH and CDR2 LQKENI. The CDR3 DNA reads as TGTGCCAGCTCACCACAGGGACTACCGGGCACAGATACGCAGTATTTT. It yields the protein CASSPQGLPGTDTQYF.